This is a list of T cell receptor beta chains from one sample in a study of identical twins. TCRdb passed the 5' RACE reads through MiXCR, listing each CDR3 protein once. The sample has 410,000 or so distinct CDR3 sequences, roughly 20% seen once. Sequencing was done on a sample of naive T cells sorted from blood. The receptors shown here come from a man aged 50-59 years in good health. Each CDR3 is given with its conserved first and last residue. Fields, in order: V gene, D gene, clone size, J gene, CDR3 DNA, CDR3 protein. D genes are given only for firm matches. Rows may omit the clone size; those that give it use once, few, many or a size class.

>TRBV10-3|TRBD2|few|TRBJ2-3
TGTGCCATAGATAGCGGGACCCCAGATACGCAGTATTTT
CAIDSGTPDTQYF
>TRBV7-8|-|-|TRBJ1-3
TGTGCCAGCAGCCGACCCGGAAGAGCTGGAAACACCATATATTTT
CASSRPGRAGNTIYF
>TRBV6-1|-|many|TRBJ2-7
TGTGCCAGCAGCGGCGGGGCTGGGATTGAAGAGCAGTACTTC
CASSGGAGIEEQYF
>TRBV28|-|many|TRBJ1-1
TGTGCCAGCAGTGACGGAACAGGCAAGATGAACACTGAAGCTTTCTTT
CASSDGTGKMNTEAFF
>TRBV6-2/TRBV6-3|-|many|TRBJ2-3
TGTGCCAGCAGTTACCTCCTCCCCTTACAAGATACGCAGTATTTT
CASSYLLPLQDTQYF
>TRBV10-3|-|-|TRBJ2-1
TGTGCCATCAGGACCAAGGCAGGGGGGGCCTACAATGAGCAGTTCTTC
CAIRTKAGGAYNEQFF
>TRBV7-8|-|-|TRBJ1-2
TGTGCCAGCAGCTTAAGCAGGCAAGGCTATGGCTACACCTTC
CASSLSRQGYGYTF
>TRBV29-1|TRBD2|many|TRBJ2-1
TGCAGCGTTCTAAGCGGGGGGGCCTACAATGAGCAGTTCTTC
CSVLSGGAYNEQFF
>TRBV9|-|few|TRBJ1-3
TGTGCCAGCAGCGACAGGGTTGTTGGAAACACCATATATTTT
CASSDRVVGNTIYF
>TRBV28|-|many|TRBJ1-1
TGTGCCAGCAGACCTCCCGGGAACACTGAAGCTTTCTTT
CASRPPGNTEAFF
>TRBV10-3|TRBD2|few|TRBJ2-5
TGTGCCATCAGTAAAGGACTAGCGGGAGGGTTCGAGACCCAGTACTTC
CAISKGLAGGFETQYF
>TRBV4-3|TRBD2|many|TRBJ2-5
TGCGCCAGCAGCCCGGGACTAGCGGGGATCCAAGAGACCCAGTACTTC
CASSPGLAGIQETQYF
>TRBV24-1|TRBD2|many|TRBJ2-1
TGTGCCACCAGTGATCCGGGACTAGCGGGAGGCTACAATGAGCAGTTCTTC
CATSDPGLAGGYNEQFF
>TRBV25-1|TRBD2|-|TRBJ2-6
TGTGCCAGCAGTGAATCGGGGAGGGCTGGGGCCAACGTCCTGACTTTC
CASSESGRAGANVLTF
>TRBV5-1|-|many|TRBJ1-2
TGCGCCAGCAGCTTGGACTACTATGGCTACACCTTC
CASSLDYYGYTF
>TRBV5-5|TRBD2|many|TRBJ2-2
TGTGCCAGCAGCTCCCCATACAGACTAGCGAGGAACACCGGGGAGCTGTTTTTT
CASSSPYRLARNTGELFF
>TRBV12-3/TRBV12-4|-|many|TRBJ2-3
TGTGCCAGCAGTTTTGGAGGGCTCAGCACAGATACGCAGTATTTT
CASSFGGLSTDTQYF
>TRBV12-3/TRBV12-4|TRBD2|-|TRBJ2-3
TGTGCCAGCAGCCCAACTAGCGACACAGATACGCAGTATTTT
CASSPTSDTDTQYF
>TRBV5-6|TRBD1|-|TRBJ2-5
TGTGCCAGCAGCTTGGCGGGGGACAGGGTTGAGACCCAGTACTTC
CASSLAGDRVETQYF
>TRBV6-5|-|-|TRBJ2-2
TGTGCCAGCAGGGACCCCGGCGGGGAGCTGTTTTTT
CASRDPGGELFF
>TRBV20-1|TRBD1|-|TRBJ2-2
TGCAGTGCTAGACCCAAAAGAATCGACAGGGGGACCATCACCGGGGAGCTGTTTTTT
CSARPKRIDRGTITGELFF
>TRBV27|TRBD2|few|TRBJ2-7
TGTGCCAGCAGTTCTAGCGGGGTAAGCTCCTACGAGCAGTACTTC
CASSSSGVSSYEQYF
>TRBV4-1|TRBD2|-|TRBJ2-1
TGCGCCAGCAGCCCCGGGGGGTTTAGACGGGAGCAACTCAATGAGCAGTTCTTC
CASSPGGFRREQLNEQFF